This paragraph covers one T cell receptor (beta chain) sequence. Its cognate antigen is unknown. This sample is drawn from a study of monozygotic twins with inflammatory bowel disease. Findings and limits, study-wide: Twins with IBD were found to have lower TCRbeta diversity (inverse Simpson) than healthy co-twins. Findings did not support one strong IBD-associated signal or clonotype.

Germline V CDR1 and CDR2: MRHNA, SNTAGT. This CDR3 has 15 residues. Template switching was used to attach UMIs, which incorporated a 6-nucleotide sample barcode. TCRdb reanalyzed the 5' RACE reads and collapses them to one entry per CDR3 protein, without DNA. The sample data list some 150,000 distinct CDR3 sequences. The chain carries TRBV6-4 and TRBJ2-3; TCRdb gives TRBD1 as the D gene, but with no DNA this cannot be confirmed. This TCR came from a human donor with ulcerative colitis or Crohn's disease, or a healthy co-twin of an affected twin (not recorded which). Sequencing was performed on blood. CDR3 loop: CASRQAFDSEATQYF.